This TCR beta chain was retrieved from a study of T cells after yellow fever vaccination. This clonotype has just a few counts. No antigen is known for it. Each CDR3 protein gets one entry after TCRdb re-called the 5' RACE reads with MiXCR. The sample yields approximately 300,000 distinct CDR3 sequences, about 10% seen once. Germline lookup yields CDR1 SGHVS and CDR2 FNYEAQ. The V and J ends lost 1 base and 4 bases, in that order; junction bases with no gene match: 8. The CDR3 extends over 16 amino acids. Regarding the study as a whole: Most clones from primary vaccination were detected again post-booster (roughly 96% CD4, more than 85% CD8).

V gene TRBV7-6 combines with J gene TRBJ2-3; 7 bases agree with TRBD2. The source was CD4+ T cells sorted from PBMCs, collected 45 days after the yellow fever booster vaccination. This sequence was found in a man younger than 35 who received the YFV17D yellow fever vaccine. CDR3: CASSLGFGGGADTQYF. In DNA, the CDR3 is TGTGCCAGCAGCTTAGGTTTCGGCGGGGGAGCAGATACGCAGTATTTT.